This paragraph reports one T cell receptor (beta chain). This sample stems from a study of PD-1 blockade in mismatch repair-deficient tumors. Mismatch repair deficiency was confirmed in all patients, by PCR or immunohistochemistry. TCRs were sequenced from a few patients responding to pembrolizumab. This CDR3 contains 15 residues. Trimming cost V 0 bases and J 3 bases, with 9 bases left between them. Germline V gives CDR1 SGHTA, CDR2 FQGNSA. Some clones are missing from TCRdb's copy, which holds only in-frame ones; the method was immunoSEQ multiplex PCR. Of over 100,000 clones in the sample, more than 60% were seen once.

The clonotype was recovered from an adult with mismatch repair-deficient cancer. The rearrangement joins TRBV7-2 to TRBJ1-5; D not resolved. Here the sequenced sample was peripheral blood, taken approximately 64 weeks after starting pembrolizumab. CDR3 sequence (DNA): TGTGCCAGCAGCTTAGCGTGGACGAACAATCAGCCCCAGCATTTT. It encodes CASSLAWTNNQPQHF.